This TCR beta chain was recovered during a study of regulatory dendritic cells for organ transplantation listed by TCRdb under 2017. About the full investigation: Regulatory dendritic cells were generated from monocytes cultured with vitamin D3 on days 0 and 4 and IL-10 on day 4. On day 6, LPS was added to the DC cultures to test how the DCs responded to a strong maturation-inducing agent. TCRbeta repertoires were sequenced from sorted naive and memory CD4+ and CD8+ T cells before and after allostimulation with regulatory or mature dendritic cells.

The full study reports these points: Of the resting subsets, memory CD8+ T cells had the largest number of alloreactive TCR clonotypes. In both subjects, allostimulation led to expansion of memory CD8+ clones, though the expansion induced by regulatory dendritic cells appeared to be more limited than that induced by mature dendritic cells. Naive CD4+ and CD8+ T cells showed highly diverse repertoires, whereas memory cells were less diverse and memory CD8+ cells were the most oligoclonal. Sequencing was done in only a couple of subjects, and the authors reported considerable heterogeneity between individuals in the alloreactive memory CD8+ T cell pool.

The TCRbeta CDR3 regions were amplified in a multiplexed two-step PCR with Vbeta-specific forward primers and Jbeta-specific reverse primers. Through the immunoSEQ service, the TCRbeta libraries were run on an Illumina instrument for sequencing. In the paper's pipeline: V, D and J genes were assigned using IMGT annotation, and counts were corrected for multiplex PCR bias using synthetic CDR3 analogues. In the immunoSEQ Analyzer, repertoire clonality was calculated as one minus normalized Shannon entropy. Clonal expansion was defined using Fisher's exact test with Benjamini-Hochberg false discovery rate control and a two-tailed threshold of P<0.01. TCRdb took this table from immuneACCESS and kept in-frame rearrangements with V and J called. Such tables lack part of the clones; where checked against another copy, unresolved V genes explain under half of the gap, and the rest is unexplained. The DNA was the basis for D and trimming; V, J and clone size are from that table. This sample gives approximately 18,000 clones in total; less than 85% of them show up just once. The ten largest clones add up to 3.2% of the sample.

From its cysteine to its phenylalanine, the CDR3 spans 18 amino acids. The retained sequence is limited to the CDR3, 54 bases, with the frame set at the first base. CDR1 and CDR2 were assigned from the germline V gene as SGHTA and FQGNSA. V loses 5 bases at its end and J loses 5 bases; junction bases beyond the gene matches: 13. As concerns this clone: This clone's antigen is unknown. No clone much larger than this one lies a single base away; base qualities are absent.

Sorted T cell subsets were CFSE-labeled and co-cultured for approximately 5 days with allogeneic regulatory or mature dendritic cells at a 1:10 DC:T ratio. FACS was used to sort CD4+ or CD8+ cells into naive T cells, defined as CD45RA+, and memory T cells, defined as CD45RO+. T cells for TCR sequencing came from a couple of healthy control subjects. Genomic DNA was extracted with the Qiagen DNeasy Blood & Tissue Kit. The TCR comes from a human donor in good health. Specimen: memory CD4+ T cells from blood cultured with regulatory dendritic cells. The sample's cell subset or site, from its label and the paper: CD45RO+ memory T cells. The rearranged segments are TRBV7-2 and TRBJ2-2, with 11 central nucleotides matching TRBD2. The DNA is TGTGCCAGCAGCCCGACCTCCGCTAGCGGGGGGCCGACCGGGGAGCTGTTTTTT. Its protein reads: CASSPTSASGGPTGELFF. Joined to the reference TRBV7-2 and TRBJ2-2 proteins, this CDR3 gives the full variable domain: GAGVSQSPSNKVTEKGKDVELRCDPISGHTALYWYRQSLGQGLEFLIYFQGNSAPDKSGLPSDRFSAERTGGSVSTLTIQRTQQEDSAVYLCASSPTSASGGPTGELFFGEGSRLTVL.